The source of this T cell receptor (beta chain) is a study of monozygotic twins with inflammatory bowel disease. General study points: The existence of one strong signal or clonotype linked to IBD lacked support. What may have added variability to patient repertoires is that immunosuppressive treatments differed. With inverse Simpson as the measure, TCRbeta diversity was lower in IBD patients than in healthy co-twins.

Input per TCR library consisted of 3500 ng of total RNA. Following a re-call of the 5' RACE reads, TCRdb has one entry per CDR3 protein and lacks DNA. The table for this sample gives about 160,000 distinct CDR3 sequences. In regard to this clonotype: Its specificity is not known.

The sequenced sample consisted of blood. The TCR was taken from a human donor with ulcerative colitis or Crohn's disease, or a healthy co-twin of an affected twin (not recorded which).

The CDR3 loop reads CSARDWGTINEKLFF. The V call is TRBV20-1, the J call TRBJ1-4; the TCRdb call, TRBD1, lacks DNA for checking. The length of the CDR3 is 15 residues. Germline-derived CDR1 and CDR2 are DFQATT and SNEGSKA (reference sequence).